This T cell receptor beta chain was sequenced during a study of cytomegalovirus exposure and HLA in healthy donors. The CDR3 totals 15 residues. V dropped 6 bases and J dropped 2; count of bases not matched to a gene: 1. CDR1 and CDR2 (germline): SNHLY, FYNNEI. It was with 60 Vbeta and 13 Jbeta primers that the PCR ran. Profiled with immunoSEQ multiplex PCR; TCRdb holds only in-frame clones, not every one. The sample has under 65,000 clones, around four fifths seen once; the top ten hold 2.5% to 3%. This chain uses TRBV2 with TRBJ2-5; 15 positions match TRBD2. Sequencing input: PBMCs. The receptor comes from a man aged 50 to 60 in good health and CMV-seronegative. The DNA for the CDR3 is TGTGCCAGCAGCGGGACTAGCGGGGGGCAAGAGACCCAGTACTTC. Its protein product is CASSGTSGGQETQYF.